One and the same sample provided the 29 T cell receptor beta chains below, sequenced in a study of control samples from healthy donors and cancer patients. The protocol was immunoSEQ multiplex PCR, while the TCRdb copy is restricted to in-frame clones and leaves out a portion. Of approximately 190,000 clones in the sample, roughly nine tenths were seen once. Sequenced: blood. These receptors all stem from a man younger than 45 in good health.

CDR3 sequence (DNA): TGTGCCAGCAGTGAGGAAGGGGATAGATACTATGGCTACACCTTC. It translates to CASSEEGDRYYGYTF. The J gene is TRBJ1-2, the V gene TRBV6-1; maybe TRBD1 (5 bases). Between the trimmed V and J ends, which lost 3 bases and 3 bases, there was a span of 14 bases. Germline lookup yields CDR1 MNHNS and CDR2 SASEGT. CDR3 length: 15 amino acids.

This sequence joins TRBV24-1 and TRBJ1-5; no firm D call. Per the germline V gene, CDR1 is KGHDR and CDR2 is SFDVKD. Trimming removed 2 bases from V and 7 bases from J, with 11 bases in between. The CDR3 is made up of 14 amino acids. The CDR3 DNA is TGTGCCACCAGTGATTCTGGAGTATCCCAGCCCCAGCATTTT. This encodes CATSDSGVSQPQHF.

This chain connects TRBV5-6 to TRBJ2-7; weak D call: TRBD1 (6 bases). V gave up 3 bases and J gave up 1 base, with 11 bases separating them. The CDR3 has 14 residues. CDR1 SGHDT and CDR2 YYEEEE come from the germline V gene. The CDR3 nucleotides are TGTGCCAGCAGCTGGCAGGGGACATCCTACGAGCAGTACTTC. Encoded protein: CASSWQGTSYEQYF.

The chain is built from TRBV2 and TRBJ1-2, with D perhaps matching TRBD1 (6 bases). From germline, CDR1 is SNHLY and CDR2 FYNNEI. V lost 0 bases, J lost 1 base, and 9 bases lay in between. The CDR3 is made up of 15 amino acids. The DNA for the CDR3 is TGTGCCAGCAGTGAAGCAGGGGGGGGTAACTATGGCTACACCTTC. This gives the protein CASSEAGGGNYGYTF.

This chain connects TRBV6-1 to TRBJ1-3, with 8 bases matching TRBD1. The V and J ends lost 4 bases and 0 bases, in that order; junction bases with no gene match: 8. Germline lookup yields CDR1 MNHNS and CDR2 SASEGT. CDR3 length equals 17 residues. CDR3: CASSGGQGSVSGNTIYF. The CDR3 DNA reads TGTGCCAGCAGTGGAGGACAGGGTTCTGTCTCTGGAAACACCATATATTTT.

This chain links TRBV18 with TRBJ1-5; D call uncertain. This CDR3 has 14 residues. Trimming pared 5 bases from V and 0 bases from J, leaving 8 bases between. Germline lookup yields CDR1 KGHSH and CDR2 LQKENI. CDR3 in DNA: TGTGCCAGCTCAGGCAGCATTAGCAATCAGCCCCAGCATTTT. This translates into CASSGSISNQPQHF. The whole variable domain, remainder taken from reference TRBV18 and TRBJ1-5, is NAGVMQNPRHLVRRRGQEARLRCSPMKGHSHVYWYRQLPEEGLKFMVYLQKENIIDESGMPKERFSAEFPKEGPSILRIQQVVRGDSAAYFCASSGSISNQPQHFGDGTRLSIL.

The chain has TRBV27 and TRBJ1-6; D unresolved. Trimming took 4 bases from V and 6 from J, leaving 13 bases between them. Germline CDR1 and CDR2: MNHEY and SMNVEV (reference sequence). The CDR3 consists of 15 residues. The CDR3 DNA reads TGTGCCAGCAGTTGGACTTCTAGAGTTAATTCACCCCTCCACTTT. Translating gives CASSWTSRVNSPLHF.

The chain joins TRBV7-9 to TRBJ1-4; TRBD1 matches 8 bases. The V gene's germline CDR1 is SEHNR and CDR2 FQNEAQ (reference sequence). This CDR3 is built from 14 residues. The junction had 10 bases not matched to a gene; V was cut back by 5 bases and J by 11 bases. As DNA, the CDR3 is TGTGCCAGCAGCCCTGGCCAGGGGGCGCAGAAACTGTTTTTT. Encoded protein: CASSPGQGAQKLFF.

J is TRBJ1-5 and V is TRBV29-1, with D unclear. Germline loops: CDR1 SQVTM, CDR2 ANQGSEA. CDR3 length equals 12 residues. V was cut by 4 bases and J by 0 bases, with 4 bases left in between. CDR3 in DNA: TGCAGCGTTGGAGATAGCAATCAGCCCCAGCATTTT. It is translated as CSVGDSNQPQHF. Full variable domain (outside the CDR3, taken from reference TRBV29-1 and TRBJ1-5): SAVISQKPSRDICQRGTSLTIQCQVDSQVTMMFWYRQQPGQSLTLIATANQGSEATYESGFVIDKFPISRPNLTFSTLTVSNMSPEDSSIYLCSVGDSNQPQHFGDGTRLSIL.

This chain joins TRBV19 and TRBJ1-2, with 8 nucleotides matching TRBD1. The CDR3 runs to 15 residues. V lost 4 bases and J lost 7; bases outside the gene matches: 11. CDR1 and CDR2 (germline): LNHDA, SQIVND (reference sequence). CDR3 nucleotide sequence: TGTGCCAGTAGTACTCGGACAGGGTGGACCGGTGGCTACACCTTC. Encoded protein: CASSTRTGWTGGYTF. Variable domain in full (rest from reference TRBV19 and TRBJ1-2): DGGITQSPKYLFRKEGQNVTLSCEQNLNHDAMYWYRQDPGQGLRLIYYSQIVNDFQKGDIAEGYSVSREKKESFPLTVTSAQKNPTAFYLCASSTRTGWTGGYTFGSGTRLTVV.

The rearrangement uses TRBV5-1 and TRBJ1-4; no reliable D call. The CDR3 spans 14 residues. V lost 1 base, J lost 1 base, and 5 bases lay in between. Germline V gives CDR1 SGHRS, CDR2 YFSETQ. The CDR3 sequence is CASSLTVTNEKLFF. The DNA for the CDR3 is TGCGCCAGCAGCTTGACAGTAACTAATGAAAAACTGTTTTTT.

V gene TRBV14 combines with J gene TRBJ2-7; 13 bases fit TRBD2. Trimming at V came to 1 base and at J to 2 bases, leaving 5 bases not matched to a gene. Germline CDR1 and CDR2: SGHDN and FVKESK. The CDR3 contains 17 residues. CDR3 bases: TGTGCCAGCAGCCAAGCCATTACTAGCGGGGGGGCCTACGAGCAGTACTTC. This sequence encodes CASSQAITSGGAYEQYF.

This sequence joins TRBV11-2 and TRBJ1-1; D uncertain. The length of the CDR3 is 14 residues. Germline-derived CDR1 and CDR2 are SGHAT and FQNNGV. Trimming removed 5 bases from V and 0 bases from J, with 10 bases in between. CDR3 sequence: CASSLTVMNTEAFF. CDR3 DNA sequence: TGTGCCAGCAGCCTGACGGTCATGAACACTGAAGCTTTCTTT.

The gene calls are TRBV11-2 and TRBJ1-1; tentative D call: TRBD1 (6 bases). V was pared by 2 bases and J by 1 base, with 8 bases between. This CDR3 region has 14 residues. The V gene's germline CDR1 is SGHAT and CDR2 FQNNGV. CDR3 nucleotides: TGTGCCAGCAGCTTAACACAGGGGAACACTGAAGCTTTCTTT. This codes for CASSLTQGNTEAFF.

The J gene is TRBJ2-1, the V gene TRBV11-1; no reliable D call. Deletions cut 3 bases from V and 8 bases from J, with 17 bases between. The CDR3 consists of 15 residues. Germline CDR1 and CDR2: SGHAT and FQDESV (reference sequence). The CDR3 DNA sequence: TGTGCCAGCAGCTTCCAAGTTGTGGGTAAAGATGAGCAGTTCTTC. Translated, it gives CASSFQVVGKDEQFF.

The gene calls are TRBV30 and TRBJ2-3, with D possibly being TRBD2 (6 bases). V shed 2 bases and J shed 1 base, with 10 bases lying between them. The CDR3 runs 14 residues. Germline CDR1 reads GTSNPN; CDR2 reads SVGIG (reference sequence). CDR3 in DNA: TGTGCCTGGAGTAACGGGGGAGGCACAGATACGCAGTATTTT. It encodes CAWSNGGGTDTQYF.

V gene TRBV9 combines with J gene TRBJ1-1; D remains ambiguous. The CDR3 is made up of 14 amino acids. Per germline, CDR1 SGDLS and CDR2 YYNGEE. V lost 3 bases to trimming and J lost 6 bases, with 15 bases between them. CDR3 bases: TGTGCCAGCAGCGCCTTGTCACTCAGCCCTGAAGCTTTCTTT. Its translation: CASSALSLSPEAFF.

This clone was seen once. This chain links TRBV7-2 with TRBJ1-3, with TRBD1 matching 7 bases. The CDR3 contains 17 residues. Germline loops: CDR1 SGHTA, CDR2 FQGNSA. V trimming: 5 bases; J trimming: 0 bases; junction bases outside the gene matches: 10. The CDR3 DNA reads TGTGCCAGCAGCGCTCAACCGGGACAGATCTCTGGAAACACCATATATTTT. It specifies CASSAQPGQISGNTIYF.

The chain combines TRBV4-2 with TRBJ1-5; 7 bases agree with TRBD1. The germline CDR1 and CDR2 sequences are LGHNA and YNFKEQ. This CDR3 region has 14 residues. The ends lost 6 bases at V and 1 base at J; junction bases unmatched: 3. CDR3 sequence reads: CASRKGASNQPQHF. The CDR3 DNA sequence: TGTGCCAGCAGAAAGGGGGCCAGCAATCAGCCCCAGCATTTT.

The chain uses TRBV2 and TRBJ2-1; TRBD2 aligns across 8 bases. The ends lost 3 bases at V and 7 bases at J; junction bases unmatched: 8. CDR3 length: 15 residues. CDR1 and CDR2 (germline): SNHLY, FYNNEI. CDR3 region: CASSELAGFSNEQFF. The CDR3 coding sequence is TGTGCCAGCAGTGAGTTAGCGGGGTTTTCGAATGAGCAGTTCTTC. Drawing the rest from reference TRBV2 and TRBJ2-1, the complete variable domain is EPEVTQTPSHQVTQMGQEVILRCVPISNHLYFYWYRQILGQKVEFLVSFYNNEISEKSEIFDDQFSVERPDGSNFTLKIRSTKLEDSAMYFCASSELAGFSNEQFFGPGTRLTVL.

The genes are TRBV24-1 and TRBJ1-1; no reliable D call. The CDR3 loop spans 15 amino acids. In germline, CDR1 is KGHDR, CDR2 SFDVKD. V lost 12 bases and J 0 bases, leaving 19 bases between the germline ends. As DNA, the CDR3 is TGTGCCGCCGGACCTCGGTACCTTCTGAACACTGAAGCTTTCTTT. This codes for CAAGPRYLLNTEAFF.

The rearrangement links TRBV19 to TRBJ2-1, with unresolved D. Between the trimmed V and J ends, which lost 2 bases and 8 bases, there was a span of 7 bases. The CDR3 covers 12 residues. Germline-derived CDR1 and CDR2 are LNHDA and SQIVND (reference sequence). CDR3 coding DNA: TGTGCCAGTAGTATAAGTCCATATGAGCAGTTCTTC. Its protein product is CASSISPYEQFF.

This CDR3 is CASSQGWDQPQHF. The CDR3 DNA follows: TGTGCCAGCAGCCAGGGATGGGATCAGCCCCAGCATTTT. The V call is TRBV11-2, the J call TRBJ1-5; D possibly corresponds to TRBD1 (5 bases). The CDR3 covers 13 residues. V was shortened by 5 bases and J by 5 bases, with 10 bases between the two germline ends. Germline CDR1 SGHAT, CDR2 FQNNGV.

The V gene is TRBV30, the J gene TRBJ2-7, with unresolved D. CDR3 length: 13 amino acids. Germline loops: CDR1 GTSNPN, CDR2 SVGIG (reference sequence). With 2 bases removed from V and 2 bases from J, the gap between germline ends came to 10 bases. The CDR3 region has the DNA TGTGCCTGGAGTATAGGCCGGCCCTACGAGCAGTACTTC. Protein product: CAWSIGRPYEQYF. Filled out from reference TRBV30 and TRBJ2-7, the complete variable domain reads SQTIHQWPATLVQPVGSPLSLECTVEGTSNPNLYWYRQAAGRGLQLLFYSVGIGQISSEVPQNLSASRPQDRQFILSSKKLLLSDSGFYLCAWSIGRPYEQYFGPGTRLTVT.

The chain uses TRBV3-1 (or the pseudogene TRBV3-2) and TRBJ2-7; TRBD1 might be the D (6 bases). Trimming stripped 4 bases from V and 0 bases from J, with 16 bases between. The CDR3 totals 16 residues. Germline CDR1 reads LGHDT; CDR2 reads YNNKEL (reference sequence). The CDR3 here is CASSPELGGDSYEQYF. The CDR3 DNA follows: TGTGCCAGCAGCCCAGAACTAGGGGGTGACTCCTACGAGCAGTACTTC.

V usage is TRBV29-1 and J usage is TRBJ1-2; TRBD1 matches at 8 bases. This CDR3 has 13 residues. Germline values: CDR1 SQVTM, CDR2 ANQGSEA. V gave up 6 bases and J gave up 8 bases; unmatched junction bases: 11. CDR3 sequence reads: CSVRLQGADGYTF. DNA of the CDR3: TGCAGCGTAAGACTCCAGGGGGCGGACGGCTACACCTTC.

The chain uses TRBV12-3 or TRBV12-4 and TRBJ1-2; D is possibly TRBD1 (5 bases). With 8 bases removed from V and 8 bases from J, the gap between germline ends came to 18 bases. The CDR3 consists of 13 residues. The CDR3 reads CASAKGLFWGYTF. CDR3 bases: TGTGCCAGCGCAAAGGGGCTCTTCTGGGGCTACACCTTC.

This clone showed up just a few times. The chain carries TRBV5-5 and TRBJ2-1, with TRBD1 identical over 8 bases. The CDR3 sequence is 19 residues long. The V gene end was trimmed by 4 bases and the J gene end by 0 bases; junction bases not matched to a gene: 15. Germline loops: CDR1 SGHKS, CDR2 YYEKEE (reference sequence). The CDR3 region has the DNA TGTGCCAGCAGCGTAACCGGGACAGGCGACGAGAGCTCCTACAATGAGCAGTTCTTC. It yields the protein CASSVTGTGDESSYNEQFF.

The chain is built from TRBV6-5 and TRBJ1-5; 7 positions agree with TRBD1. The germline V gene encodes CDR1 MNHEY and CDR2 SVGAGI. The CDR3 has 14 residues. The V gene end was trimmed by 6 bases and the J gene end by 2 bases; junction bases not matched to a gene: 4. CDR3 in DNA: TGTGCCAGCAGCCCCAGGGGGGGCAATCAGCCCCAGCATTTT. Translated, it gives CASSPRGGNQPQHF.